The 3 T cell receptor beta chains presented below share a single source sample, sequenced in a study of blood T cell repertoires in COVID-19. The table came from immunoSEQ multiplex PCR; TCRdb's copy has only in-frame clones and leaves some out. The sample carries roughly 250,000 clones, 90% to 95% recorded once. Input material: PBMCs or T cells enriched from blood (not recorded which). Source of these receptors: a woman between 18 and 29 years old who had recovered from COVID-19.

About this clone itself: One end of the junction does not line up with germline, which may come from a read error. This rearrangement joins TRBV3-1 (or the pseudogene TRBV3-2) to TRBJ1-2; no clear D gene. CDR3 size: 11 residues. Per the germline V gene, CDR1 is LGHDT and CDR2 is YNNKEL (reference sequence). CDR3 amino acids: CASSEEGGYTF. The CDR3 DNA reads as TGTGCCAGCAGCGAAGAGGGCGGCTACACCTTC.

V and J are TRBV6-5 and TRBJ1-1; possibly TRBD1 for D (5 bases). CDR3 length: 14 residues. V was pared by 0 bases and J by 2 bases, with 7 bases between. Germline CDR1 and CDR2: MNHEY and SVGAGI. CDR3 in DNA: TGTGCCAGCAGTTACTCGGACATCAACACTGAAGCTTTCTTT. Protein sequence: CASSYSDINTEAFF.

The rearrangement joins TRBV7-9 to TRBJ1-4; 10 bases agree with TRBD1. There are 15 residues in the CDR3. Germline CDR1 and CDR2: SEHNR and FQNEAQ (reference sequence). Unmatched junction bases numbered 4, after V lost 2 bases and J lost 7 bases. CDR3 nucleotide sequence: TGTGCCAGCAGCTTACCGGGACAGGGGCGTGAAAAACTGTTTTTT. This gives the protein CASSLPGQGREKLFF.